This T cell receptor (beta chain) was found in a study of long-term antiretroviral therapy in people with HIV. A v3.0 immunoSEQ assay was performed at survey level. Clones were read by immunoSEQ multiplex PCR, and TCRdb kept only the in-frame ones, dropping some. The sample includes around 32,000 clones, about 97% of them seen just once. Samples held about 0.85-10 million cryopreserved PBMC, and DNA extraction followed. Points on this clone: The antigen is unknown.

The germline V gene encodes CDR1 SGHDT and CDR2 YYEEEE. There are 15 residues in the CDR3. Trimming removed 0 bases from V and 2 bases from J, with 12 bases in between. General study findings and limits: Clonal expansions arising prior to ART prevailed in the repertoire at every time point. Samples were collected from the mid-2000s to the late 2010s under possibly less effective ART regimens. In samples taken after ART, diversity increased but remained below transplant donor control levels.

The sequence was obtained from a man aged 25-40 years with HIV. The specimen was unsorted PBMCs, collected 7.6 years after starting antiretroviral therapy. This chain links TRBV5-6 with TRBJ2-7; D is undetermined. The CDR3 DNA reads as TGTGCCAGCAGCTTGGCGCAGACCTTCGCCTACGAGCAGTACTTC. Its protein is CASSLAQTFAYEQYF.